The clone carrying this T cell receptor beta chain occurred many times. Its antigen is currently unknown. TCRdb re-called the RT-PCR reads with MiXCR, one entry per CDR3 protein. The sample shows fewer than 700,000 distinct CDR3 sequences, 10% to 15% of them seen only once. This specimen comes from a study of response to subunit inactivated influenza vaccine. Study results and limitations: Researchers suggested that each seasonal influenza vaccination recruits few new T cells.

The sequencing used PBMCs from blood, collected 40 to 50 days after vaccination. The sequence derives from a man in his fifties who received an inactivated influenza vaccine.

The CDR3 coding sequence is TGTGCCAGCAGCTTGGACAGGGACTATGGCTACACCTTC. Translating it yields CASSLDRDYGYTF. The chain employs TRBV27 and TRBJ1-2; 8 bases are shared with TRBD1. Germline trimming cut 6 bases from V and 3 bases from J; bases unmatched to any gene: 3. The CDR3 has 13 residues. Germline CDR1 reads MNHEY; CDR2 reads SMNVEV (reference sequence).